These T cell receptor beta chains were read from a single sample in a study of blood T cells in healthy people across ages. TCRdb reprocessed the 5' RACE reads with MiXCR, giving one entry per CDR3 protein. The sample carries around 1,700,000 distinct CDR3 sequences, 28% recorded once. The specimen was blood. The receptor source for this set is a woman in her twenties or thirties in good health. Each CDR3 is given with its conserved first and last residue.

>TRBV4-1
CASSQIMRVGSGEQFF
>TRBV12-3/TRBV12-4
CASSRGTAGQPQHF
>TRBV6-6
CASKGRGVNEQFF
>TRBV11-2
CASSRVETPNEQFF
>TRBV3-1
CASSRQGHTQYF
>TRBV4-3
CASSQDLGDRQPQHF
>TRBV27
CASSLGGQGMETQYF
>TRBV2
CASSVETGHPKNIQYF
>TRBV7-3
CASSPLSNTSTEAFF
>TRBV20-1
CSAQLAKNIQYF
>TRBV7-2
CASTGLAGGTGELFF
>TRBV12-3/TRBV12-4
CASGFGSAGELFF
>TRBV7-2
CASSIYAREGYEQYF
>TRBV5-1
CASSLLTGGTYNEQFF
>TRBV29-1
CSVSLWASGEYNEQFF
>TRBV7-3
CASSLWASGIVSEQFF
>TRBV6-5
CASSTVPGQWRTEAFF
>TRBV27
CASQLKLQGADYNEQFF
>TRBV28
CASRNSDTDTQYF
>TRBV4-1
CASSQDRGLGSPLHF
>TRBV7-2
CASSLVSMGSTDTQYF
>TRBV24-1
CAPETQAETQYF
>TRBV14
CASSQDRRHAGNTIYF
>TRBV20-1
CSAKGPYDWGEQDF
>TRBV12-3/TRBV12-4
CASNPTGQGGQETQYF
>TRBV5-1
CASSLNVGELFF